The 14 T cell receptor beta chains below all came from one sample that was sequenced in a study of radiotherapy plus CTLA-4 blockade in lung cancer. Using immunoSEQ multiplex PCR, the repertoire was profiled, and TCRdb retains in-frame clones only, with some absent. The sample has 84,000 or so clones; about four fifths are singletons. This specimen consisted of peripheral blood, obtained from a patient treated with radiotherapy plus ipilimumab. These receptor sequences come from a human donor with non-small cell lung cancer that progressed on radiotherapy plus ipilimumab.

The chain uses TRBV11-2 and TRBJ2-2; 9 bases map to TRBD2. CDR3 size: 16 residues. Germline CDR1 reads SGHAT; CDR2 reads FQNNGV. V shed 4 bases and J 5 bases; nucleotides not matched to a gene: 8. The CDR3: CASSSGLALGTGELFF. Here the CDR3 DNA reads TGTGCCAGCAGCTCCGGACTAGCGCTGGGGACCGGGGAGCTGTTTTTT.

V and J are TRBV30 and TRBJ1-4, with a possible D match to TRBD1 (5 bases). CDR1 is GTSNPN and CDR2 is SVGIG in the germline V gene (reference sequence). Trimming removed 4 bases from V and 4 bases from J, with 10 bases in between. The CDR3 spans 13 residues. CDR3 nucleotides: TGTGCCTGGAACGGTGGGGGTAATGAAAAACTGTTTTTT. It encodes CAWNGGGNEKLFF.

V and J are TRBV14 and TRBJ2-2; maybe TRBD1 (6 bases). This CDR3 spans 15 amino acids. Looked up from germline, CDR1 is SGHDN and CDR2 is FVKESK. V lost 0 bases and J lost 7, with 12 bases in between. The CDR3: CASSQEWGRDGELFF. The CDR3 nucleotides read TGTGCCAGCAGCCAAGAATGGGGGCGCGACGGGGAGCTGTTTTTT.

In this sample, this clone turned up a few times. The chain is built from TRBV15 and TRBJ2-7; D may be TRBD1 (6 bases). In germline, CDR1 is LNHNV, CDR2 YYDKDF (reference sequence). The CDR3 covers 14 residues. Trimming removed 2 bases at V and 4 bases at J, with 12 bases between. The DNA for the CDR3 is TGTGCCACCAGCAGACCAGGACAGCCGTACGAGCAGTACTTC. This sequence encodes CATSRPGQPYEQYF.

The chain links TRBV2 to TRBJ2-5; 10 nucleotides line up with TRBD1. V gave up 2 bases and J gave up 5 bases; unmatched junction bases: 5. The CDR3 consists of 15 residues. Germline V gene lookup returns CDR1 SNHLY and CDR2 FYNNEI. The chain's CDR3 is CASSESTGGRETQYF. CDR3 DNA: TGTGCCAGCAGTGAATCGACAGGGGGCAGGGAGACCCAGTACTTC.

This rearrangement joins TRBV21-1 to TRBJ2-1; TRBD2 is the table's D call and was not checked against the DNA. TRBV21-1 represents a pseudogene. This CDR3 is 19 amino acids long. The CDR3 DNA is TGTGCCAGCAGCACAGAAGGGGGGGCGGGCGAACGCTCCTACAATGAGCAGTTCTTC. Protein product: CASSTEGGAGERSYNEQFF.

The chain links TRBV5-1 to TRBJ1-1; the D is unclear. Trimming stripped 5 bases from V and 1 base from J, with 12 bases between. CDR3 length: 14 amino acids. CDR1 and CDR2 from the germline V gene are SGHRS and YFSETQ. As DNA, the CDR3 is TGCGCCAGCAGGGTGAGCACGGGGAACACTGAAGCTTTCTTT. Translation: CASRVSTGNTEAFF.

The chain links TRBV11-2 to TRBJ1-1; the D is unclear. Germline lookup yields CDR1 SGHAT and CDR2 FQNNGV. CDR3 length equals 14 residues. The V end was cut by 2 bases, the J end by 7 bases, with 14 bases between. CDR3 coding DNA: TGTGCCAGCAGCTTATTAAGGGTTTGGTATGAAGCTTTCTTT. Translating gives CASSLLRVWYEAFF. Complete variable domain (other parts from reference TRBV11-2 and TRBJ1-1): EAGVAQSPRYKIIEKRQSVAFWCNPISGHATLYWYQQILGQGPKLLIQFQNNGVVDDSQLPKDRFSAERLKGVDSTLKIQPAKLEDSAVYLCASSLLRVWYEAFFGQGTRLTVV.

This chain links TRBV29-1 with TRBJ2-7; a possible D gene is TRBD2 (5 bases). Germline values: CDR1 SQVTM, CDR2 ANQGSEA. V was trimmed by 7 bases and J by 0 bases, leaving 13 bases between them. CDR3 length equals 13 residues. The DNA for the CDR3 is TGCAGCGCAAGAGCGGTACACTCCTACGAGCAGTACTTC. This sequence encodes CSARAVHSYEQYF.

This clone appeared once. The chain links TRBV5-1 to TRBJ2-7; D gene uncertain. The CDR3 extends over 11 amino acids. Germline V gene data show CDR1 as SGHRS and CDR2 as YFSETQ. V was trimmed by 4 bases and J by 6 bases, leaving 8 bases between them. CDR3 amino acids: CASSNAAEQYF. Here the CDR3 DNA reads TGCGCCAGCAGCAACGCGGCCGAGCAGTACTTC.

With respect to this clone: The sample holds other DNA sequences that translate to the same CDR3. V and J are TRBV6-5 and TRBJ2-7; the match to TRBD1 covers 8 bases. Germline CDR1 MNHEY, CDR2 SVGAGI. The J segment lost 4 bases and the V segment lost 0 bases, leaving 5 bases of the junction unmatched. The CDR3 extends over 15 amino acids. CDR3 amino acids: CASSYSGRGLYEQYF. CDR3 DNA sequence: TGTGCCAGCAGTTACTCAGGCAGGGGGCTGTACGAGCAGTACTTC.

V gene TRBV6-1 combines with J gene TRBJ1-5, with 9 bases that match TRBD1. The trim removed 8 bases at V and 0 bases at J, leaving 5 bases unmatched. The CDR3 is made up of 15 amino acids. Germline V gene data show CDR1 as MNHNS and CDR2 as SASEGT. The CDR3 loop reads CASGQGRYSNQPQHF. The DNA for the CDR3 is TGTGCCAGCGGACAGGGGCGCTATAGCAATCAGCCCCAGCATTTT.

This clone was picked up one time. Sequence at one end of the junction differs from germline and may be a read error. J is TRBJ1-5 and V is TRBV6-1; 9 bases agree with TRBD1. The V gene's germline CDR1 is MNHNS and CDR2 SASEGT. CDR3 size: 14 residues. This CDR3 reads CASSEDASWDREDF. The CDR3 coding sequence is TGTGCCAGCAGTGAAGATGCTAGTTGGGACAGGGAAGATTTT.

This chain links TRBV5-1 with TRBJ1-6; D remains unclear. The germline V and J ends were trimmed by 5 bases and 3 bases, with 12 bases remaining between them. Germline CDR1 and CDR2: SGHRS and YFSETQ. The CDR3 totals 15 residues. The chain's CDR3 is CASRAQVDYNSPLHF. The DNA for the CDR3 is TGCGCCAGCAGAGCTCAGGTAGACTATAATTCACCCCTCCACTTT. The variable domain in full, completed from reference TRBV5-1 and TRBJ1-6, reads KAGVTQTPRYLIKTRGQQVTLSCSPISGHRSVSWYQQTPGQGLQFLFEYFSETQRNKGNFPGRFSGRQFSNSRSEMNVSTLELGDSALYLCASRAQVDYNSPLHFGNGTRLTVT.